The 2 T cell receptor beta chains in this list originate from one sample, sequenced in a study of TIL therapy for anti-PD-1-resistant metastatic lung cancer (dated by TCRdb to 2020 to 2022). Taken with the paper, the label for time point translates to: pre-treatment sample, taken before nivolumab and TIL therapy. The baseline tumor samples were excised metastases, mostly pleural nodules or supraclavicular lymph nodes, taken from the same resection that was used to grow TIL. The immunoSEQ v3 hsTCRB kit was used to amplify TCR beta CDR3 regions from genomic DNA through bias-controlled multiplex PCR. The clones in this table, taken by TCRdb from immuneACCESS, are in-frame only. Not every clone is retained; where verified, under half of the shortfall comes from an unresolved V gene, and the cause of the rest is unknown. The sample table contains more than 20,000 clones; only one count was recorded for roughly 72% of them. The top ten hold 7% to 9.5% of the sample.

The specimen comprised tumor tissue, sampled at baseline. Receptors originate from a person aged 25-85 years with non-small cell lung cancer.

The chain recombines TRBV19 with TRBJ1-1; no clear D. Per the germline V gene, CDR1 is LNHDA and CDR2 is SQIVND (reference sequence). Trimming removed 6 bases at V and 0 bases at J, with 8 bases between. The CDR3 contains 13 residues. CDR3 protein: CASRTTMNTEAFF. CDR3 nucleotides: TGTGCCAGTAGGACAACAATGAACACTGAAGCTTTCTTT.

The J gene is TRBJ2-7, the V gene TRBV13; 7 nucleotides align to TRBD2. Unmatched junction bases numbered 11, after V lost 2 bases and J lost 4 bases. Germline CDR1 reads PRHDT; CDR2 reads FYEKMQ (reference sequence). There are 16 residues in the CDR3. The DNA for the CDR3 is TGTGCCAGCAGCTTATGGTCGAGCGGGGCTCTATACGAGCAGTACTTC. It specifies CASSLWSSGALYEQYF.